These 2 T cell receptor beta chains came from one sample sequenced in a study of shared clonotypes between healthy human individuals. Sequencing used immunoSEQ multiplex PCR; TCRdb keeps in-frame clones, though not all of them. The sample has about 460,000 clones; over 60% are singletons. Source material: PBMCs. The source of these receptors is a woman aged 40 to 50 in good health. Some clones in this sample may be carry-over from other donors' samples.

V is TRBV4-1 and J is TRBJ2-7; D might be TRBD2 (6 bases). Trimming left V 4 bases short and J 3 bases short, with 13 bases between. CDR1 is MGHRA, CDR2 YSYEKL, per germline. This CDR3 has 14 amino acids. The CDR3 reads CASSPPGLLYEQYF. The CDR3 region has the DNA TGCGCCAGCAGCCCGCCGGGACTTCTCTACGAGCAGTACTTC.

This chain links TRBV5-4 with TRBJ2-7; no clear D gene. The V and J ends lost 0 bases and 0 bases respectively, with 10 bases between them. The CDR3 covers 15 residues. CDR1 is SGHNT, CDR2 YYREEE, per germline (reference sequence). The CDR3 loop reads CASSLAVGPSYEQYF. The CDR3, as DNA: TGTGCCAGCAGCTTGGCGGTAGGGCCCTCCTACGAGCAGTACTTC.